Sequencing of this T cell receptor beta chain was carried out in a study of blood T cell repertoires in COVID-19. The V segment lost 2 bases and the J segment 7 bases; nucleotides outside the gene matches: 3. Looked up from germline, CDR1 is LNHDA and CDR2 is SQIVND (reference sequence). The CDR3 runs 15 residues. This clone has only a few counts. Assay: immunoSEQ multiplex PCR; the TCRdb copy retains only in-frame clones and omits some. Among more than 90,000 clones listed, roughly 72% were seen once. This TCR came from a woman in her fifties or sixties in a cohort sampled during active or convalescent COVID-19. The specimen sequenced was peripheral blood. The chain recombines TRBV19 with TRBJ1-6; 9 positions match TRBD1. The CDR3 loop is CASSIRGQGNSPLHF. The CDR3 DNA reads TGTGCCAGTAGTATACGGGGACAGGGAAATTCACCCCTCCACTTT.